This TCR beta chain is from a study of vaccination and CD4 T cells after COVID-19. The overall study: Researchers treated cells with overlapping spike peptides taken from SARS-CoV-2, HCoV-NL63, HCoV-OC43 and HCoV-229E. The authors gave control cultures a CEFX pool, an HIV-1 Nef pool, or no peptide.

A note on this clonotype: Its antigen is not known.

Sequenced with the Oncomine TCR Beta short-read assay was DNA taken from cultured CD4+ T cells. MiXCR, applied by TCRdb to the PCR reads, yields one record per CDR3 protein. The sample shows 20,000 to 30,000 distinct CDR3 sequences, about two fifths of them seen only once. Germline CDR1 is MNHEY and CDR2 is SVGEGT. CDR3 length: 12 amino acids. The V and J ends lost 6 bases and 4 bases respectively, with 10 bases between them. Time point indicated: late sampling 161 to 241 days after vaccination in a few convalescent patients. Treatment described: approximately 10-day PBMC culture with coronavirus spike peptide pools or control peptides (ViraFEST assay).

This material consisted of CD4+ T cells from blood, cultured in vitro, taken about 7 months after SARS-CoV-2 vaccination. This clonotype was sampled from a human donor who had recovered from COVID-19. The chain recombines TRBV6-2 or TRBV6-3 with TRBJ2-7; weak D call: TRBD1 (6 bases). CDR3 loop: CASSRTGYEQYF. DNA of the CDR3: TGTGCCAGCAGCCGTACAGGGTACGAGCAGTACTTC.